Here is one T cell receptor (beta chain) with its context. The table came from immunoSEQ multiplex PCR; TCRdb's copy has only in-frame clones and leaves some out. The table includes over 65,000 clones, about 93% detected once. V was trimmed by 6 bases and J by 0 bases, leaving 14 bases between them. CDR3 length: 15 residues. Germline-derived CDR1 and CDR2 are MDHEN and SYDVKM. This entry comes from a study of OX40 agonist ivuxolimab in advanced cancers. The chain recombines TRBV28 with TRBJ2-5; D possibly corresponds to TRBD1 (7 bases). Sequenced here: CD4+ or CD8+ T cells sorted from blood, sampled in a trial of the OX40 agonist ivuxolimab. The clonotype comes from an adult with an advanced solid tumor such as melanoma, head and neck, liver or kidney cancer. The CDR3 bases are TGTGCCAGCAGCCCCAGGGGGGACCACCAAGAGACCCAGTACTTC. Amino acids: CASSPRGDHQETQYF.